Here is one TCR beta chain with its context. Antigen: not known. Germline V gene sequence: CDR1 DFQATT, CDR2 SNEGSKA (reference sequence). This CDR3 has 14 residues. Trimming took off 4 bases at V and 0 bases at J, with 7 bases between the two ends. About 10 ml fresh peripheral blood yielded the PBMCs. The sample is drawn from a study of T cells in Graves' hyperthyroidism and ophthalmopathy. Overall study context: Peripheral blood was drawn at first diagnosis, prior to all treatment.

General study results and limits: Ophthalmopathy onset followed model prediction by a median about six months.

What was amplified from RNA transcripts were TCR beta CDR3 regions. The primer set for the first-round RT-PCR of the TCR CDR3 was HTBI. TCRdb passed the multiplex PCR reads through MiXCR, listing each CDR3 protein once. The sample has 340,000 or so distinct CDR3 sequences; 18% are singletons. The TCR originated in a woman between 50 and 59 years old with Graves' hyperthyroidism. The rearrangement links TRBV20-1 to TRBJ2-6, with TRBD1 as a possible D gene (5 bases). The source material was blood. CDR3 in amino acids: CSAIGVSGANVLTF. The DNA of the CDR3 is TGCAGTGCTATAGGGGTCTCTGGGGCCAACGTCCTGACTTTC.